This TCR beta chain stems from a study of response to subunit inactivated influenza vaccine. Trimming cost V 0 bases and J 5 bases; bases outside gene matches: 2. The CDR3 covers 15 residues. Germline-derived CDR1 and CDR2 are DFQATT and SNEGSKA (reference sequence). In this sample, this clonotype turned up many times. MiXCR, run by TCRdb on the RT-PCR reads, gives a single entry per CDR3 protein. The sample lists 500,000 to 600,000 distinct CDR3 sequences, around 8% occurring once. The sample consisted of PBMCs from blood, taken around 25 months after vaccination. This clonotype was obtained from a man aged 45-69 years who received an inactivated influenza vaccine. The chain employs TRBV20-1 and TRBJ2-1; 12 nucleotides align to TRBD2. The CDR3 protein is CSARDLAGGDNEQFF. CDR3 DNA sequence: TGCAGTGCTAGAGACCTAGCGGGGGGGGACAATGAGCAGTTCTTC.